This TCR beta chain was obtained from a study of vaccination and CD4 T cells after COVID-19. With respect to this clonotype: The antigen remains undetermined.

The study sequenced cultured CD4+ T cell DNA using the Oncomine TCR Beta short-read assay. TCRdb analysed the PCR reads with MiXCR anew, one entry per CDR3 protein. The table shows around 12,000 distinct CDR3 sequences, with approximately 60% occurring only once. Looked up from germline, CDR1 is MDHEN and CDR2 is SYDVKM. This CDR3 region has 16 residues. V lost 4 bases and J 0 bases, leaving 10 bases between the germline ends. Treatment in this sample: roughly 10-day PBMC culture with coronavirus spike peptide pools or control peptides (ViraFEST assay). A negative selection step was used to isolate CD4+ T cells once culture had run for roughly eleven days.

Material for sequencing was CD4+ T cells from blood, cultured in vitro. The chain is built from TRBV28 and TRBJ2-6; D perhaps matches TRBD2 (6 bases). The sequence was collected from a human donor who had recovered from COVID-19. The CDR3 nucleotides read TGTGCCAGCAGTTCGGGAGAGAGCTCTGGGGCCAACGTCCTGACTTTC. Translation: CASSSGESSGANVLTF.